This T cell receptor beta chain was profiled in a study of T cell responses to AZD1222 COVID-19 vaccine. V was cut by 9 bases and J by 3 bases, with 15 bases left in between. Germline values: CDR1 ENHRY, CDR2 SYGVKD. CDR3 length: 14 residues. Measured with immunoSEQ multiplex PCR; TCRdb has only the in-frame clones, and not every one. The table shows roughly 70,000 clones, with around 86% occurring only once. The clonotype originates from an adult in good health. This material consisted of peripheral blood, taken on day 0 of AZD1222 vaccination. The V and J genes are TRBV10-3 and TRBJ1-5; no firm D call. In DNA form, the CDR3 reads TGTGCCATACGTCCGGCGGGAAACAATCAGCCCCAGCATTTT. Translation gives CAIRPAGNNQPQHF.